A selection of T cell receptor beta chains follows, all from one sample in a study of vaccination effects on CD4 cells after COVID-19. Their recognized antigens are unknown. Measured with immunoSEQ multiplex PCR; TCRdb has only the in-frame clones, and not every one. The table shows over 60,000 clones, with approximately 76% occurring only once. The sequences come from CD4+ T cells from PBMCs cultured with HCoV-NL63 spike peptides, collected before COVID-19 vaccination. The source is a human donor who received a COVID-19 vaccine. The CDR3 runs from the conserved cysteine through the conserved F or W. Fields, in order: J gene, V gene, D gene, CDR3 protein. D genes are given only for firm matches.

>TRBJ2-3|TRBV5-1|.
CASSGLSSDTQYF
>TRBJ2-5|TRBV12-3/TRBV12-4|.
CASSLVGAETQYF
>TRBJ1-1|TRBV5-5|.
CASSLSGSGTEAFF
>TRBJ2-2|TRBV9|TRBD1
CASSGQGTVDTGELFF
>TRBJ1-2|TRBV10-3|TRBD1
CAMRGTGTNYGYTF
>TRBJ1-2|TRBV5-6|.
CASSRQSGRGGYTF
>TRBJ1-5|TRBV19|.
CASSSTVDQPQHF
>TRBJ2-2|TRBV30|.
CAWRGGLNTGELFF
>TRBJ1-1|TRBV30|TRBD1
CAWSSTGSTEAFF
>TRBJ1-2|TRBV9|.
CASSTPDRAGGYTF
>TRBJ1-5|TRBV7-2|.
CASRLTGINQPQHF
>TRBJ2-3|TRBV27|.
CASSPGAGSTDTQYF
>TRBJ2-4|TRBV7-2|.
CASSPDRAKNIQYF
>TRBJ1-2|TRBV28|TRBD1
CAGEGTGNYGYTF
>TRBJ2-2|TRBV24-1|TRBD1
CATSDPGQGAPGELFF
>TRBJ1-2|TRBV28|.
CASSFSGGNYGYTF
>TRBJ2-5|TRBV7-2|TRBD2
CASSLAGGFPGGTQYF
>TRBJ2-4|TRBV6-5|.
CASKGGNIQYF
>TRBJ1-5|TRBV10-3|.
CAISATNQPQHF
>TRBJ2-2|TRBV18|.
CASPQGFTNTGELFF
>TRBJ2-3|TRBV7-2|.
CASSLVRGSESDTQYF
>TRBJ1-2|TRBV3-1/TRBV3-2|.
CASSQPGRAGYTF
>TRBJ2-3|TRBV24-1|.
CATSDRRGGVGDTQYF
>TRBJ2-5|TRBV6-5|.
CARIRGRRETQYF
>TRBJ2-5|TRBV2|TRBD1
CASKDRGETQYF
>TRBJ1-5|TRBV3-1/TRBV3-2|.
CASSRTGGNQPQHF
>TRBJ1-1|TRBV18|.
CASCSEVTPNTEAFF
>TRBJ1-5|TRBV6-5|.
CASRPGTRNQPQHF
>TRBJ2-5|TRBV6-6|TRBD2
CASTIAGNGETQYF
>TRBJ1-1|TRBV12-3/TRBV12-4|.
CASSSDQVSEAFF
>TRBJ2-1|TRBV4-3|.
CASSPWGLGGAYNEQFF
>TRBJ1-4|TRBV5-1|.
CASSFGPTTNEKLFF
>TRBJ2-3|TRBV10-1|TRBD2
CASSGGGSTDTQYF
>TRBJ1-4|TRBV12-3/TRBV12-4|.
CASSFSHEKLFF
>TRBJ1-2|TRBV6-5|TRBD1
CASRQGARYGYTF
>TRBJ2-5|TRBV4-1|.
CASAQRGGGEFLETQYF
>TRBJ2-1|TRBV6-2/TRBV6-3|TRBD1
CASSGTGTGSYEQFF
>TRBJ1-1|TRBV5-4|.
CASSLMGRMNTEAFF
>TRBJ1-1|TRBV5-8|TRBD1
CASSSYRGLNTEAFF
>TRBJ2-2|TRBV9|.
CASSGGSANTGELFF
>TRBJ1-1|TRBV2|.
CASSDSGNTEAFF
>TRBJ2-2|TRBV19|.
CASSIVGQPNTGELFF
>TRBJ2-5|TRBV10-3|.
CAISGGQAQYF
>TRBJ2-5|TRBV5-8|.
CASRDETQETQYF
>TRBJ1-6|TRBV7-8|.
CASSPRRNNSPLHF
>TRBJ2-5|TRBV7-9|.
CASSSNPYQETQYF
>TRBJ2-5|TRBV21-1|.
CASSKRRLAGGGHGETQYF
>TRBJ1-2|TRBV24-1|.
CATSEGRFYGYTF
>TRBJ1-1|TRBV6-2/TRBV6-3|.
CASSYRGGVGTEAFF
>TRBJ1-2|TRBV9|TRBD1
CASSVGRAGGEGYTF
>TRBJ2-2|TRBV24-1|.
CATSEAGSDTGELFF
>TRBJ2-1|TRBV20-1|.
CSAINNEQFF
>TRBJ2-3|TRBV7-9|.
CASKPAADTQYF
>TRBJ2-3|TRBV7-3|.
CASSFSQGDTQYF
>TRBJ2-1|TRBV5-1|TRBD2
CASSLAARGGAALDEQFF
>TRBJ1-2|TRBV6-5|TRBD1
CASSLQGRGHGYTF
>TRBJ2-5|TRBV18|TRBD1
CASSLNRGSETQYF
>TRBJ1-1|TRBV5-6|TRBD1
CASTFRQGRGTEAFF